This T cell receptor beta chain was captured in a study of blood T cell repertoires in COVID-19. Study-level background: PBMCs, B-cell-depleted T cells, or T cells were the source of the cDNA or gDNA that made up the material.

Trimming left V 6 bases short and J 4 bases short, with 9 bases between. The germline V gene has CDR1 ENHRY and CDR2 SYGVKD. CDR3 length: 12 amino acids. Original methodology: Quantification of nucleated cells was approximated via reference gene primer amplification. TCRdb keeps only in-frame clones here, not all; method: immunoSEQ multiplex PCR. V and J calls and clone size are those listed in that table; D and trimming were worked out from the DNA. The table includes over 250,000 clones, 85% to 90% detected once. Sequenced: peripheral blood. The chain combines TRBV10-3 with TRBJ1-1; D unresolved. The TCR sequence derives from a woman aged 40 to 49 who had recovered from COVID-19. The CDR3 loop is CAIRQAATEAFF. In nucleotides, the CDR3 is TGTGCCATCAGGCAGGCAGCCACTGAAGCTTTCTTT.